The next 10 T cell receptor beta chains were all read from a single sample in a study of shared clonotypes between healthy human individuals. Profiling relied on immunoSEQ multiplex PCR, and the TCRdb table lists in-frame clones only, not all of them. The data contain 2 million or so clones, over 85% of them seen just once; the ten biggest clones take up about 0.13%. Sequencing used naive CD4+ T cells sorted from blood. Noted subset: CD45RA+ positively selected. Receptor source: a man aged 18 to 30 in good health.

The chain recombines TRBV6-1 with TRBJ2-1, with 12 bases lining up with TRBD2. Germline V gene data show CDR1 as MNHNS and CDR2 as SASEGT. The junction had 6 bases not matched to a gene; V was cut back by 8 bases and J by 7 bases. This CDR3 has 14 amino acids. This CDR3 reads CASGGTSGWNEQFF. The DNA of the CDR3 is TGTGCCAGCGGGGGGACTAGCGGGTGGAATGAGCAGTTCTTC.

The rearrangement links TRBV7-2 to TRBJ2-2; either TRBD1 or TRBD2 may fit D (5 bases each). Germline assignment: CDR1 SGHTA and CDR2 FQGNSA. The V gene lost 3 bases and the J gene lost 2 bases, with 7 bases spanning the gap. This CDR3 has 14 residues. The CDR3 loop reads CASSFGANTGELFF. Here the CDR3 DNA reads TGTGCCAGCAGCTTCGGGGCTAACACCGGGGAGCTGTTTTTT.

The V call is TRBV10-3, the J call TRBJ2-7; 7 bases map to TRBD2. The CDR3 length is 15 residues. CDR1 and CDR2 (germline): ENHRY, SYGVKD. The V and J ends lost 0 bases and 5 bases, in that order; junction bases with no gene match: 7. This chain's CDR3 is CAISESRREGDEQYF. DNA for the CDR3: TGTGCCATCAGTGAGTCGAGAAGGGAGGGTGACGAGCAGTACTTC.

The chain joins TRBV2 to TRBJ1-3; 9 bases map to TRBD1. From germline, CDR1 is SNHLY and CDR2 FYNNEI. V lost 6 bases, J lost 1 base, and 7 bases stayed unmatched. The CDR3 is 16 amino acids. The CDR3 spells CASRGQGFYSGNTIYF. The DNA of the CDR3 is TGTGCCAGCAGGGGACAGGGTTTTTATTCTGGAAACACCATATATTTT. Looking up the rest from reference TRBV2 and TRBJ1-3 gives the full variable domain: EPEVTQTPSHQVTQMGQEVILRCVPISNHLYFYWYRQILGQKVEFLVSFYNNEISEKSEIFDDQFSVERPDGSNFTLKIRSTKLEDSAMYFCASRGQGFYSGNTIYFGEGSWLTVV.

This clone was detected only a few times. The chain recombines TRBV5-6 with TRBJ2-1, with 9 bases fitting TRBD1. Germline assignment: CDR1 SGHDT and CDR2 YYEEEE. This CDR3 region has 14 residues. The J segment lost 7 bases and the V segment lost 4 bases, leaving 6 bases of the junction unmatched. CDR3 coding DNA: TGTGCCAGCAGCCCGGACAGGGGATGGAATGAGCAGTTCTTC. It translates to CASSPDRGWNEQFF.

V gene TRBV6-1 combines with J gene TRBJ2-5; TRBD1 agrees at 8 bases. The CDR3 runs 20 residues. V shed 4 bases and J 4 bases; nucleotides not matched to a gene: 23. The germline gives CDR1 MNHNS, CDR2 SASEGT. The DNA of the CDR3 is TGTGCCAGCAGTGTGAAGTTCAACGTGGACAGGGTGTATCTGGGAGAGACCCAGTACTTC. It is translated as CASSVKFNVDRVYLGETQYF.

The V gene is TRBV7-2, the J gene TRBJ2-2; 7 bases map to TRBD1. The CDR3 is made up of 15 amino acids. CDR1 is SGHTA, CDR2 FQGNSA, per germline. The V and J ends lost 5 bases and 4 bases, in that order; junction bases with no gene match: 7. For the CDR3, the DNA is TGTGCCAGCAGCGCCTTGACAGGGACCACCGGGGAGCTGTTTTTT. The encoded protein is CASSALTGTTGELFF.

This clone has a single count. The J gene is TRBJ1-1, the V gene TRBV21-1; the DNA was not compared with TRBD1, the D call given in the table. TRBV21-1 is a documented pseudogene. This CDR3 comprises 18 residues. The CDR3 is CASRDRGLRPPVNTEAFF. CDR3 sequence (DNA): TGTGCCAGCAGGGACAGGGGGCTTCGACCCCCTGTGAACACTGAAGCTTTCTTT.

The chain joins TRBV6-6 to TRBJ2-7, with 7 bases aligning to TRBD2. Germline V gene sequence: CDR1 MNHNY, CDR2 SVGAGI (reference sequence). The V gene end was trimmed by 7 bases and the J gene end by 0 bases; junction bases not matched to a gene: 6. This CDR3 has 14 amino acids. The chain's CDR3 is CASMSSGHSYEQYF. The CDR3 region has the DNA TGTGCCAGCATGAGTAGCGGGCACTCCTACGAGCAGTACTTC.

V usage is TRBV2 and J usage is TRBJ2-2, with D possibly TRBD2 on 5 matching bases. Germline lookup yields CDR1 SNHLY and CDR2 FYNNEI. V was cut by 6 bases and J by 8 bases, with 13 bases left in between. The CDR3 totals 13 residues. CDR3 nucleotide sequence: TGTGCCAGCAGCCTCCTCGGGGAGGGGGAGCTGTTTTTT. It specifies CASSLLGEGELFF. Using reference TRBV2 and TRBJ2-2 for the parts outside the CDR3, the full variable domain is EPEVTQTPSHQVTQMGQEVILRCVPISNHLYFYWYRQILGQKVEFLVSFYNNEISEKSEIFDDQFSVERPDGSNFTLKIRSTKLEDSAMYFCASSLLGEGELFFGEGSRLTVL.